The clone carrying this T cell receptor (beta chain) came up once. These data originate in a study of control samples from healthy donors and cancer patients. Assay used: immunoSEQ multiplex PCR; TCRdb lists only in-frame clones, some missing. Here the sample spans over 150,000 clones, 96% being singletons. Trimming left V 5 bases short and J 0 bases short, with 4 bases between. This CDR3 region has 12 residues. Germline CDR1 is MDHEN and CDR2 is SYDVKM. The sequencing input was blood. The chain joins TRBV28 to TRBJ1-1, with no clear D. The clonotype comes from a woman in her twenties or thirties in good health. For the CDR3, the DNA is TGTGCCAGCAGTCATATGAACACTGAAGCTTTCTTT. Translation gives CASSHMNTEAFF.